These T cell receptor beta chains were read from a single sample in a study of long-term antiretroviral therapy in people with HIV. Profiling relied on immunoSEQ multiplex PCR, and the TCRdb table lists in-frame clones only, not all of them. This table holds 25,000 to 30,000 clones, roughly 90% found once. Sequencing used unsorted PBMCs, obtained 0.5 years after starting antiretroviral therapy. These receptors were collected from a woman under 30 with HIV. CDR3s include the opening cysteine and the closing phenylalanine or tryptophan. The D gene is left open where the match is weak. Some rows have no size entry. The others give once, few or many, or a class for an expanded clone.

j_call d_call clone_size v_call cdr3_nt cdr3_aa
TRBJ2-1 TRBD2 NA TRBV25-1 TGTGCCACCGCGGAATCGCGTCCGGGGACTAGCGGGGTCCGACAGTTCTTC CATAESRPGTSGVRQFF
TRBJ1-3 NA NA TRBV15 TGTGCCACCAGTGAAGGTACCACTGGAAACACCATATATTTT CATSEGTTGNTIYF
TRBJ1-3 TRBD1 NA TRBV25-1 TGTGCCAGCAGTGAACCCCCCGGATCCGGGACAGGGTTAAACACCATATATTTT CASSEPPGSGTGLNTIYF
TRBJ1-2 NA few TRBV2 TGTGCCAGCAGTGAATCGGCCCTAGGCTACACCTTC CASSESALGYTF
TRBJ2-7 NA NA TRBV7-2 TGTGCCAGCAGCTTGTTTCTTAGGGCGACCTACGAGCAGTACTTC CASSLFLRATYEQYF
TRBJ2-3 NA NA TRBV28 TGTGCCAGCAGTATCGGGACTTACACAGATACGCAGTATTTT CASSIGTYTDTQYF
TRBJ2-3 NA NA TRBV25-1 TGTGCCAGCAGCCGGGACTCAGGGGGCACAGATACGCAGTATTTT CASSRDSGGTDTQYF
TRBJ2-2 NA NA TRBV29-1 TGCAGCGTCCTCACACCGACAGGATTGAACACCGGGGAGCTGTTTTTT CSVLTPTGLNTGELFF
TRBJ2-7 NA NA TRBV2 TGTGCCAGCAGTTTCGGGCGACGGAGCTCCTACGAGCAGTACTTC CASSFGRRSSYEQYF
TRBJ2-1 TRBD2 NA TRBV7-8 TGTGCCAGCAGCTCCCCTTCCCGGACTAGCGGAGAGGAACTAAGCTCCTACAATGAGCAGTTCTTC CASSSPSRTSGEELSSYNEQFF
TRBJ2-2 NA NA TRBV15 TGTGCCACCAGCAGAGGTCCGGACACCGGGGAGCTGTTTTTT CATSRGPDTGELFF
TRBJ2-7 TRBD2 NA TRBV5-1 TGCGCCAGCAGCTTCTTAGTCCCGGGACTAGCGGGAGGCCTCGAGCAGTACTTC CASSFLVPGLAGGLEQYF
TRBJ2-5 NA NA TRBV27 TGTGCCAGCAGTTTAAGGGCGACCCCAGGGCAGGGAGAGACCCAGTACTTC CASSLRATPGQGETQYF
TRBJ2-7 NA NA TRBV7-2 TGTGCCAGCAGCTATGAGACCGGACGGGTATACGAGCAGTACTTC CASSYETGRVYEQYF
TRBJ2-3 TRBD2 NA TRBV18 TGTGCCAGCTCCCCGTCCGCAGCGGGGACAGATACGCAGTATTTT CASSPSAAGTDTQYF
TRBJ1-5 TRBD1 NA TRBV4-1 TGCGCCAGCAGCCCAGGACAGGGTAATCAGCCCCAGCATTTT CASSPGQGNQPQHF
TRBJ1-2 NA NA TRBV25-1 TGTGCCAGCAGTGAATTTGGGGCGGACTATGGCTACACCTTC CASSEFGADYGYTF
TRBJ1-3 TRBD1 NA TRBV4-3 TGCGCCAGCAGCCAAGACATTCCCGGGACAGCGAACCTTTTCTCTGGAAACACCATATATTTT CASSQDIPGTANLFSGNTIYF
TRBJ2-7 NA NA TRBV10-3 TGTGCCATCTCCAGTGACAGTTACGAGCAGTACTTC CAISSDSYEQYF
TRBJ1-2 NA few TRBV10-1 TGCGCCAGCAGTGAGTCGGGACTCCCCGGCAGCTATGGCTACACCTTC CASSESGLPGSYGYTF
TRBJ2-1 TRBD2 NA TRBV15 TGTGCCACCAGCAGAAAGTCGGCTAGCGGACCCTACAATGAGCAGTTCTTC CATSRKSASGPYNEQFF
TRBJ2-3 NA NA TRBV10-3 TGTGCCATCAGTGGACAGGATAGCACAGATACGCAGTATTTT CAISGQDSTDTQYF